This TCR beta chain originates from a study of blood T cell repertoires in COVID-19. Seattle patients were enrolled while actively infected and followed longitudinally. The CDR3 loop spans 14 amino acids. Germline CDR1 is MNHEY and CDR2 is SVGEGT. Trimming cost V 5 bases and J 6 bases, with 14 bases left between them. Generated by immunoSEQ multiplex PCR, the TCRdb table keeps only in-frame clones and is missing some. Found here are over 150,000 clones, around 83% of them singletons; the top ten hold approximately 8%. The sequence was obtained from a woman in her seventies with COVID-19, enrolled during active disease. The sequenced sample consisted of peripheral blood. The chain is built from TRBV6-2 or TRBV6-3 and TRBJ1-5, with D possibly matching TRBD1 (5 bases). This CDR3 reads CASSEPGGVQPQHF. CDR3 DNA sequence: TGTGCCAGCAGTGAGCCCGGAGGGGTTCAGCCCCAGCATTTT.